One and the same sample provided the 2 T cell receptor beta chains below, sequenced in a study of cytomegalovirus exposure and HLA in healthy donors (dated by TCRdb to about 2017). To prepare the library, the immunoSEQ multiplex PCR assay was applied. For the multiplex PCR, a mixture combining 60 forward primers for TCR Vbeta segments and 13 reverse primers for TCR Jbeta segments was used. Here the immuneACCESS table is served through TCRdb, limited to in-frame sequences with V and J called. Missing clones are a known gap in these copies; in checked studies unresolved V genes cover under half, and the rest lacks a known reason. The sample data list more than 110,000 clones, and 70% to 90% of these were observed just once. Roughly 2.4% of the sample rests with the top ten. The sample comprised PBMCs. The source of these receptors is a man between 45 and 60 years old in good health and CMV-seronegative.

The V and J genes are TRBV2 and TRBJ2-1; maybe TRBD2 (7 bases). This CDR3 is built from 16 residues. V was clipped by 3 bases and J by 4 bases, with 16 bases between them. CDR1 and CDR2 from the germline V gene are SNHLY and FYNNEI. CDR3 DNA sequence: TGTGCCAGCAGTGAGAAGCCCGCGGGGGCGTACAATGAGCAGTTCTTC. Its protein product is CASSEKPAGAYNEQFF.

The genes are TRBV2 and TRBJ2-1, with TRBD2 matching over 7 bases. CDR1 and CDR2 from the germline V gene are SNHLY and FYNNEI. The length of the CDR3 is 15 residues. Germline trimming cut 1 base from V and 7 bases from J; bases unmatched to any gene: 7. The DNA of the CDR3 is TGTGCCAGCAGTGAAGAACTAGCGCTAAATAATGAGCAGTTCTTC. Amino acid sequence: CASSEELALNNEQFF. Combining the CDR3 with reference TRBV2 and TRBJ2-1 gives the whole variable domain EPEVTQTPSHQVTQMGQEVILRCVPISNHLYFYWYRQILGQKVEFLVSFYNNEISEKSEIFDDQFSVERPDGSNFTLKIRSTKLEDSAMYFCASSEELALNNEQFFGPGTRLTVL.